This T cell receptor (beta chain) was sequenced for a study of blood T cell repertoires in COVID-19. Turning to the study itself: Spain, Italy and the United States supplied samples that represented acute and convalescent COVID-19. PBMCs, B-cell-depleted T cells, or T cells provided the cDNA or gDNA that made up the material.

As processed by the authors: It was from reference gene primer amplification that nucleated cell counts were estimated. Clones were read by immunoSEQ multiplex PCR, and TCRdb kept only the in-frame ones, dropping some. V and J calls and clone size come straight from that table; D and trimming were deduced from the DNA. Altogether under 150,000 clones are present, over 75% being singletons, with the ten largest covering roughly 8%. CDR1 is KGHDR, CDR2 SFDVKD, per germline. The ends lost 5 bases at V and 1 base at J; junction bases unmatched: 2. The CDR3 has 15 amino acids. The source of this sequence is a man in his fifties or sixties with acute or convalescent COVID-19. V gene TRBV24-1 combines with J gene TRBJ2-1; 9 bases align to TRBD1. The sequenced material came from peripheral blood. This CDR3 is CATSAQGASYNEQFF. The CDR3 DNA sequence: TGTGCCACCAGTGCACAGGGGGCTTCCTACAATGAGCAGTTCTTC.